This TCR beta chain was obtained from a study of T cells in Graves' hyperthyroidism and ophthalmopathy. For the study at large: Peripheral blood was drawn at first diagnosis, prior to all treatment. Notes on the study in general: Median prediction lead before ophthalmopathy onset was roughly 6 months with the model.

As regards this clonotype: Its matching antigen is unknown.

Researchers took RNA transcripts and amplified the TCR beta CDR3 regions from them. HTBI primers were employed in a first-round RT-PCR of the TCR CDR3. TCRdb reanalysed the multiplex PCR reads using MiXCR and keeps one entry per CDR3 protein. This table has 300,000 to 500,000 distinct CDR3 sequences, 15% appearing once. Germline V gives CDR1 SGHRS, CDR2 YFSETQ. V shed 4 bases, J shed 4 bases, and the junction held 6 bases outside the gene matches. CDR3 length: 14 residues. The genes are TRBV5-1 and TRBJ2-7, with TRBD2 matching 9 bases. This TCR came from a woman under 40 with Graves' hyperthyroidism. The sequenced sample was blood. The CDR3 DNA sequence: TGCGCCAGCAGCCATAGCGGGAGTCGTTACGAGCAGTACTTC. This gives the protein CASSHSGSRYEQYF.